The rows below give T cell receptor beta chains drawn from one sample of a study of blood T cell repertoires in COVID-19. Repertoires were generated with immunoSEQ multiplex PCR, while TCRdb's copy carries only in-frame clones and drops some. The table has about 250,000 clones, 70% to 80% seen once. Sequencing was carried out using peripheral blood. The receptor source for this set is a woman of 80 years or more with acute or convalescent COVID-19. Each CDR3 is given with its conserved first and last residue. D genes are given only for firm matches. Where a row states a size, it is once, few, many or the class of an expanded clone; other rows omit it.

clone_size | j_call | d_call | v_call | cdr3_aa | cdr3_nt
- | TRBJ1-6 | TRBD1 | TRBV18 | CASSPGTGNSPLHF | TGTGCCAGCTCACCCGGGACAGGAAATTCACCCCTCCACTTT
- | TRBJ1-2 | TRBD1 | TRBV6-5 | CASSRGQNYGYTF | TGTGCCAGCAGCCGGGGACAGAACTATGGCTACACCTTC
- | TRBJ2-7 | TRBD2 | TRBV6-2/TRBV6-3 | CASSLPPGTSGGPSSYEQYF | TGTGCCAGCAGTTTACCTCCCGGGACTAGCGGGGGCCCTAGCTCCTACGAGCAGTACTTC
- | TRBJ1-1 | - | TRBV6-5 | CASSSYTEAFF | TGTGCCAGCAGTTCCTACACTGAAGCTTTCTTT
- | TRBJ1-2 | TRBD1 | TRBV5-1 | CASSLADRGGGYTF | TGCGCCAGCAGCTTGGCCGACAGGGGCGGTGGCTACACCTTC
- | TRBJ2-7 | - | TRBV3-1/TRBV3-2 | CASSPSGGSYEQYF | TGTGCCAGCAGCCCTTCGGGTGGATCCTACGAGCAGTACTTC
- | TRBJ2-5 | - | TRBV10-3 | CALGAGIGETQYF | TGTGCCTTGGGGGCAGGGATAGGAGAGACCCAGTACTTC
once | TRBJ2-5 | - | TRBV5-4 | CASSPARTDKETQYF | TGTGCCAGCAGCCCGGCTAGGACGGACAAAGAGACCCAGTACTTC
- | TRBJ1-4 | TRBD1 | TRBV6-1 | CASSDLGQGGEKLFF | TGTGCCAGCAGTGATCTGGGACAGGGGGGTGAAAAACTGTTTTTT
few | TRBJ2-6 | - | TRBV19 | CASSIPMSTSGANVLTF | TGTGCCAGTAGTATCCCAATGAGCACCTCTGGGGCCAACGTCCTGACTTTC
- | TRBJ2-2 | - | TRBV12-5 | CASGLVTRNTGELFF | TGTGCTAGTGGTTTGGTTACAAGGAACACCGGGGAGCTGTTTTTT
- | TRBJ2-7 | TRBD2 | TRBV11-2 | CASSRPGLVYEQYF | TGTGCCAGCAGTCGTCCGGGACTAGTTTACGAGCAGTACTTC
once | TRBJ1-1 | - | TRBV6-6 | CASSNGQFMNTEAFF | TGTGCCAGCAGTAACGGACAGTTCATGAACACTGAAGCTTTCTTT
- | TRBJ1-1 | - | TRBV6-2/TRBV6-3 | CASSLRGGNTEAFF | TGTGCCAGCAGTCTTAGGGGCGGGAACACTGAAGCTTTCTTT
- | TRBJ1-2 | TRBD1 | TRBV6-5 | CASSPRTGAVGYTF | TGTGCCAGCAGTCCTCGGACAGGGGCGGTTGGCTACACCTTC
- | TRBJ2-3 | - | TRBV3-1/TRBV3-2 | CASSQTSWRDTQYF | TGTGCCAGCAGCCAGACCTCCTGGCGGGATACGCAGTATTTT
- | TRBJ1-2 | TRBD1 | TRBV12-3/TRBV12-4 | CASRRQGTSGYTF | TGTGCCAGCAGACGACAGGGTACGAGTGGCTACACCTTC
- | TRBJ2-1 | TRBD2 | TRBV7-9 | CAGVLAGGNEQFF | TGTGCTGGGGTCCTAGCGGGAGGGAATGAGCAGTTCTTC
- | TRBJ2-7 | - | TRBV27 | CASSRAGPYEQYF | TGTGCCAGCAGTCGGGCGGGACCCTACGAGCAGTACTTC
- | TRBJ2-1 | TRBD2 | TRBV19 | CASRREPGLATHNEQFF | TGTGCCAGTAGGAGGGAACCGGGACTAGCTACTCACAATGAGCAGTTCTTC
- | TRBJ1-5 | TRBD1 | TRBV4-1 | CASSQEGGSGLHQPQHF | TGCGCCAGCAGCCAAGAAGGGGGCAGCGGCCTTCATCAGCCCCAGCATTTT
- | TRBJ2-2 | - | TRBV27 | CASRGAPGFGGELFF | TGTGCCAGCAGGGGGGCCCCGGGGTTTGGCGGGGAGCTGTTTTTT
- | TRBJ2-4 | - | TRBV5-1 | CASSLQQGNFGIQYF | TGCGCCAGCAGCTTACAACAGGGTAACTTCGGCATTCAGTACTTC
- | TRBJ1-4 | - | TRBV6-5 | CASSYSVGTNEKLFF | TGTGCCAGCAGTTACTCGGTGGGCACTAATGAAAAACTGTTTTTT
- | TRBJ2-3 | - | TRBV19 | CASSIRTTDTQYF | TGTGCCAGTAGTATACGGACAACAGATACGCAGTATTTT
few | TRBJ1-1 | TRBD1 | TRBV2 | CASSGQGGMNTEAFF | TGTGCCAGCAGTGGACAGGGGGGGATGAACACTGAAGCTTTCTTT
few | TRBJ1-1 | - | TRBV11-2 | CASSLEGGLTEAFF | TGTGCCAGCAGCTTAGAGGGGGGTCTTACTGAAGCTTTCTTT
- | TRBJ2-1 | - | TRBV5-1 | CASSLGQKPPNEQFF | TGCGCCAGCAGCCTCGGACAGAAACCCCCCAATGAGCAGTTCTTC
- | TRBJ1-1 | TRBD1 | TRBV6-5 | CASRRRDRGTEAFF | TGTGCCAGCAGACGGAGGGACAGGGGCACTGAAGCTTTCTTT
- | TRBJ2-1 | TRBD2 | TRBV27 | CASSSAGLAYNEQFF | TGTGCCAGCAGTTCAGCGGGACTCGCCTACAATGAGCAGTTCTTC
- | TRBJ1-2 | TRBD1 | TRBV28 | CASRAGQGLFDTF | TGTGCCAGCAGGGCGGGACAGGGGCTATTTGACACCTTC
- | TRBJ1-3 | - | TRBV20-1 | CSASLGSGNTIYF | TGCAGTGCTAGTCTCGGTTCTGGAAACACCATATATTTT
- | TRBJ1-6 | - | TRBV6-5 | CASSLGSYNSPLHF | TGTGCCAGCAGTTTGGGCTCTTATAATTCACCCCTCCACTTT
- | TRBJ1-2 | TRBD1 | TRBV4-1 | CASSQELQGGYGYTF | TGCGCCAGCAGCCAAGAGCTACAGGGGGGCTATGGCTACACCTTC
- | TRBJ2-7 | - | TRBV4-1 | CASSQDPQGHRLKSSYEQYF | TGCGCCAGCAGCCAAGATCCTCAGGGACACCGGCTAAAAAGCTCCTACGAGCAGTACTTC
- | TRBJ2-6 | - | TRBV6-5 | CASSPYSGANVLTF | TGTGCCAGCAGCCCGTACTCTGGGGCCAACGTCCTGACTTTC
- | TRBJ1-4 | - | TRBV19 | CATTRSGSTATNEKLFF | TGTGCCACCACGCGATCTGGTAGCACCGCAACTAATGAAAAACTGTTTTTT
- | TRBJ2-7 | TRBD2 | TRBV29-1 | CSVGGLAGGEYEQYF | TGCAGCGTTGGAGGCCTAGCGGGAGGGGAATACGAGCAGTACTTC
- | TRBJ1-2 | - | TRBV2 | CASNVDYGYTF | TGTGCCAGCAATGTCGACTATGGCTACACCTTC
- | TRBJ2-1 | TRBD2 | TRBV5-1 | CASSSPAGGGDYNEQFF | TGCGCCAGCAGCTCCCCCGCTGGCGGGGGGGACTACAATGAGCAGTTCTTC
- | TRBJ1-6 | TRBD1 | TRBV2 | CASSDRDRVSPLHF | TGTGCCAGCAGTGACCGGGACAGGGTTTCACCCCTCCACTTT